Following are 14 T cell receptor beta chains from one sample sequenced in a study of cytomegalovirus exposure and HLA in healthy donors (dated by TCRdb to 2017 to 2019). Receptors were amplified or captured by the immunoSEQ multiplex PCR assay. A mixture of 60 forward primers for TCR Vbeta segments and 13 reverse primers for TCR Jbeta segments was used in the multiplex PCR. In TCRdb, the immuneACCESS table is reduced to in-frame sequences with V and J assigned. These tables do not hold every clone; where another copy was compared, an unresolved V gene accounts for under half, and the others remain unexplained. The sample records some 130,000 clones, 80% of which are singletons. About 2.6% of the sample lies in the top ten. The specimen was PBMCs. Every receptor here comes from a man aged 25 to 40 in good health and CMV-seronegative.

The count of this clone is one. The chain joins TRBV6-5 to TRBJ1-2; perhaps TRBD1 as D (6 bases). V was pared by 0 bases and J by 4 bases, with 15 bases between. This CDR3 spans 16 amino acids. Germline V gene data show CDR1 as MNHEY and CDR2 as SVGAGI. CDR3 loop: CASSYSSLDSLYGYTF. CDR3 coding DNA: TGTGCCAGCAGTTACTCGTCATTGGACAGCCTCTATGGCTACACCTTC.

The chain recombines TRBV6-5 with TRBJ2-7; 10 positions match TRBD1. J was trimmed by 1 base and V by 5 bases; bases with no gene match: 5. The length of the CDR3 is 15 residues. CDR1 and CDR2 from the germline V gene are MNHEY and SVGAGI. CDR3 DNA sequence: TGTGCCAGCAGTCCCGGACAGGGGGATTCCTACGAGCAGTACTTC. Translated, it gives CASSPGQGDSYEQYF.

The rearrangement links TRBV27 to TRBJ2-1; TRBD2 agrees at 7 bases. This CDR3 spans 15 amino acids. Germline CDR1 is MNHEY and CDR2 is SMNVEV (reference sequence). V shed 7 bases and J 3 bases; nucleotides not matched to a gene: 9. The CDR3 DNA is TGTGCCAGCATCCCCGGGCTAGCGGACTACAATGAGCAGTTCTTC. Protein: CASIPGLADYNEQFF.

This chain's CDR3 is CAWSVTQYNEQFF. CDR3 DNA sequence: TGTGCCTGGAGTGTTACACAATACAATGAGCAGTTCTTC. The genes are TRBV30 and TRBJ2-1; D ambiguous. Per germline, CDR1 GTSNPN and CDR2 SVGIG (reference sequence). The CDR3 contains 13 residues. The V end lost 0 bases, the J end lost 4 bases, and 7 bases lay between the germline ends.

This chain connects TRBV28 to TRBJ1-5, with no clear D. Trimming stripped 4 bases from V and 5 bases from J, with 15 bases between. The germline CDR1 and CDR2 sequences are MDHEN and SYDVKM. This CDR3 region has 15 residues. The CDR3 here is CASSSPQRGHQPQHF. The CDR3 DNA follows: TGTGCCAGCAGTTCGCCGCAGCGAGGGCATCAGCCCCAGCATTTT.

The chain employs TRBV7-9 and TRBJ2-1; 11 bases match TRBD2. This CDR3 contains 13 residues. V shed 6 bases and J 10 bases; nucleotides not matched to a gene: 5. Germline CDR1 SEHNR, CDR2 FQNEAQ (reference sequence). CDR3 sequence (DNA): TGTGCCAGCAGTAGCGGGAGGGCATGGGAGCAGTTCTTC. As protein: CASSSGRAWEQFF.

The chain uses TRBV7-2 and TRBJ2-1; D is perhaps TRBD2 (6 bases). The CDR3 length is 14 residues. Germline V gene data show CDR1 as SGHTA and CDR2 as FQGNSA. V lost 4 bases to trimming and J lost 3 bases, with 10 bases between them. The CDR3 reads CASSYGGHYNEQFF. The CDR3 region has the DNA TGTGCCAGCAGCTATGGAGGGCACTACAATGAGCAGTTCTTC.

The chain couples TRBV30 to TRBJ2-5; TRBD2 might be the D (5 bases). This CDR3 is built from 12 residues. Trimming removed 8 bases at V and 10 bases at J, with 20 bases between. CDR1 is GTSNPN, CDR2 SVGIG, per germline (reference sequence). The CDR3 region has the DNA TGTGCCGCTGGACGGGGTCGGATGGACCAGTACTTC. Protein sequence: CAAGRGRMDQYF.

The chain joins TRBV28 to TRBJ2-3; 8 bases map to TRBD2. Germline V gives CDR1 MDHEN, CDR2 SYDVKM. The V gene end was trimmed by 6 bases and the J gene end by 2 bases; junction bases not matched to a gene: 7. There are 15 residues in the CDR3. The DNA of the CDR3 is TGTGCCAGCAGCGGGGGGGGGAGGTACACAGATACGCAGTATTTT. Amino acids: CASSGGGRYTDTQYF.

This clone showed up just a few times. The chain is built from TRBV6-5 and TRBJ2-1; weak D call: TRBD1 (6 bases). Trimming left V 10 bases short and J 1 base short, with 14 bases between. The CDR3 runs 14 residues. CDR1 and CDR2 from the germline V gene are MNHEY and SVGAGI. The CDR3 here is CATGAGASYNEQFF. The CDR3 nucleotides are TGTGCCACGGGCGCAGGGGCATCCTACAATGAGCAGTTCTTC.

As for this clone: One junction end does not reproduce the germline sequence, and a read error may be involved. This chain connects TRBV29-1 to TRBJ1-2; D may be TRBD1 (5 bases). Germline-derived CDR1 and CDR2 are SQVTM and ANQGSEA. This CDR3 contains 13 residues. The CDR3 is CSVDLGSGTGYPF. Here the CDR3 DNA reads TGCAGCGTTGATTTGGGAAGTGGGACTGGCTACCCCTTC.

The chain links TRBV7-9 to TRBJ1-1; 9 nucleotides match TRBD1. The V segment lost 5 bases and the J segment 1 base; nucleotides outside the gene matches: 5. Germline CDR1 reads SEHNR; CDR2 reads FQNEAQ (reference sequence). This CDR3 is built from 15 residues. The CDR3 reads CASSPGQGGNTEAFF. The CDR3 DNA reads as TGTGCCAGCAGCCCGGGACAGGGTGGGAACACTGAAGCTTTCTTT.

This clone has more than one count but fewer than ten. The V gene is TRBV30, the J gene TRBJ1-5; the match to TRBD1 covers 7 bases. The germline V gene encodes CDR1 GTSNPN and CDR2 SVGIG (reference sequence). This CDR3 has 13 residues. The DNA of the CDR3 is TGTGCATACCGGGACAGCTTTAATCAGCCCCAGCATTTT. Amino acids: CAYRDSFNQPQHF.

The sample holds a few counts of this clone. This chain connects TRBV30 to TRBJ1-1; 9 bases fit TRBD1. Germline-derived CDR1 and CDR2 are GTSNPN and SVGIG (reference sequence). The CDR3 sequence is 14 residues long. Unmatched junction bases numbered 4, after V lost 4 bases and J lost 1 base. CDR3 sequence: CAWTRDRANTEAFF. The CDR3 DNA sequence: TGTGCCTGGACCCGGGACAGGGCGAACACTGAAGCTTTCTTT. The variable domain in full, completed from reference TRBV30 and TRBJ1-1, reads SQTIHQWPATLVQPVGSPLSLECTVEGTSNPNLYWYRQAAGRGLQLLFYSVGIGQISSEVPQNLSASRPQDRQFILSSKKLLLSDSGFYLCAWTRDRANTEAFFGQGTRLTVV.